Below are 30 T cell receptor beta chains sequenced from a single sample in a study of blood T cell repertoires in COVID-19. The protocol was immunoSEQ multiplex PCR, while the TCRdb copy is restricted to in-frame clones and leaves out a portion. The profile shows roughly 100,000 clones, roughly 81% of them singletons. The specimen sequenced was peripheral blood. The receptors stem from a man aged 40-49 years with active or convalescent COVID-19.

The chain is built from TRBV21-1 and TRBJ2-7; the listed D gene, TRBD1, was not tested against the DNA. TRBV21-1 is flagged as a pseudogene. This CDR3 has 16 residues. CDR3 in amino acids: CASSKDRDRGQYEQYF. DNA for the CDR3: TGTGCCAGCAGCAAAGATCGGGACAGGGGGCAATACGAGCAGTACTTC.

This clone is a singleton in its sample. The chain employs TRBV6-2 or TRBV6-3 and TRBJ2-3; TRBD2 matches 12 bases. V trimming: 6 bases; J trimming: 4 bases; junction bases outside the gene matches: 8. This CDR3 contains 16 residues. CDR1 and CDR2 from the germline V gene are MNHEY and SVGEGT. CDR3 region: CASSPSGGAGADTQYF. The CDR3 DNA reads as TGTGCCAGCAGCCCTAGCGGGGGGGCCGGCGCAGATACGCAGTATTTT.

The chain joins TRBV16 to TRBJ1-2; D perhaps matches TRBD1 (6 bases). The CDR3 runs to 16 residues. Germline CDR1 KGHSY, CDR2 FQNENV. Trimming took 2 bases from V and 1 from J, leaving 14 bases between them. The CDR3 loop is CASSQQAGAFNYGYTF. The DNA of the CDR3 is TGTGCCAGCAGCCAACAGGCAGGGGCTTTTAACTATGGCTACACCTTC.

The chain links TRBV24-1 to TRBJ2-2; 10 bases fit TRBD2. Germline assignment: CDR1 KGHDR and CDR2 SFDVKD. The V and J ends lost 1 base and 0 bases, in that order; junction bases with no gene match: 4. This CDR3 comprises 18 residues. The CDR3 DNA reads TGTGCCACCAGTGATTTTAGCGGGGGGCTCGCGAACACCGGGGAGCTGTTTTTT. Protein sequence: CATSDFSGGLANTGELFF.

The chain links TRBV7-2 to TRBJ2-1; 7 nucleotides line up with TRBD1. The V gene end was trimmed by 1 base and the J gene end by 8 bases; junction bases not matched to a gene: 8. The CDR3 totals 15 residues. Germline CDR1 SGHTA, CDR2 FQGNSA. The CDR3 protein is CASSLEGYRGDEQFF. The CDR3 DNA follows: TGTGCCAGCAGCTTAGAGGGGTACAGGGGTGATGAGCAGTTCTTC. Based on the CDR3 plus reference TRBV7-2 and TRBJ2-1, the full variable domain is GAGVSQSPSNKVTEKGKDVELRCDPISGHTALYWYRQSLGQGLEFLIYFQGNSAPDKSGLPSDRFSAERTGGSVSTLTIQRTQQEDSAVYLCASSLEGYRGDEQFFGPGTRLTVL.

The CDR3 is CASSPRENSPLHF. Written as DNA, the CDR3 is TGTGCCAGCAGCCCCCGGGAGAATTCACCCCTCCACTTT. This chain uses TRBV5-4 with TRBJ1-6; D is unclear. V dropped 4 bases and J dropped 7 bases, with 9 bases sitting between them. The CDR3 runs to 13 residues. The germline CDR1 and CDR2 sequences are SGHNT and YYREEE (reference sequence).

The V gene is TRBV10-1, the J gene TRBJ2-1; D might be TRBD1 (9 bases). Trimming stripped 4 bases from V and 1 base from J, with 17 bases between. The CDR3 is 17 amino acids. Germline CDR1 and CDR2: WNHNN and SYGVQD (reference sequence). The CDR3 loop reads CASSAGGGQGSYNEQFF. For the CDR3, the DNA is TGCGCCAGCAGTGCCGGGGGGGGACAGGGTTCCTACAATGAGCAGTTCTTC.

This clone was seen a few times. V gene TRBV29-1 combines with J gene TRBJ2-1; D is unresolved. Germline V gives CDR1 SQVTM, CDR2 ANQGSEA. The CDR3 extends over 15 amino acids. Trimming removed 1 base at V and 5 bases at J, with 15 bases between. In nucleotides, the CDR3 is TGCAGCGTTGAAGGTAGAGATGGGCTTAACAATGAGCAGTTCTTC. Amino acid sequence: CSVEGRDGLNNEQFF.

The chain has TRBV4-2 and TRBJ1-3; unclear D gene. Germline V gene lookup returns CDR1 LGHNA and CDR2 YNFKEQ. V shed 1 base and J shed 0 bases, with 7 bases lying between them. The CDR3 has 15 residues. The CDR3 DNA is TGTGCCAGCAGCCAAGCGTCACTCTCTGGAAACACCATATATTTT. This codes for CASSQASLSGNTIYF.

The gene calls are TRBV3-1 (or the pseudogene TRBV3-2) and TRBJ2-3; D is possibly TRBD2 (6 bases). The CDR3 length is 15 residues. Deletions cut 0 bases from V and 5 bases from J, with 12 bases between. The germline V gene encodes CDR1 LGHDT and CDR2 YNNKEL (reference sequence). In DNA form, the CDR3 reads TGTGCCAGCAGCCAAGAGGTCAATAGCGGAGATACGCAGTATTTT. It specifies CASSQEVNSGDTQYF.

This sequence joins TRBV5-4 and TRBJ2-1, with 7 nucleotides matching TRBD1. This CDR3 spans 15 amino acids. The trim removed 0 bases at V and 9 bases at J, leaving 9 bases unmatched. Germline CDR1 and CDR2: SGHNT and YYREEE (reference sequence). CDR3 region: CASSLGDRDVGEQFF. The CDR3 coding sequence is TGTGCCAGCAGCTTGGGAGACAGGGACGTGGGTGAGCAGTTCTTC.

The chain uses TRBV6-5 and TRBJ1-6, with D possibly TRBD1 on 5 matching bases. CDR3 length equals 16 residues. V shed 0 bases and J shed 7 bases, with 13 bases lying between them. From germline, CDR1 is MNHEY and CDR2 SVGAGI. Written as DNA, the CDR3 is TGTGCCAGCAGTTACTCCATCGACAGTACCAATTCACCCCTCCACTTT. This sequence encodes CASSYSIDSTNSPLHF.

The rearrangement links TRBV23-1 to TRBJ2-7, with a tentative D call TRBD1 (6 bases). TRBV23-1 is known as an ORF, though its function is uncertain. V was clipped by 4 bases and J by 6 bases, with 13 bases between them. The CDR3 consists of 13 residues. The CDR3 spells CASSRTIRGEQYF. CDR3 bases: TGCGCCAGCAGTCGCACAATCAGGGGCGAGCAGTACTTC.

The chain links TRBV24-1 to TRBJ2-1; 16 bases align to TRBD2. After removal of 10 bases from V and 3 bases from J, the junction contained 8 bases not matched to a gene. CDR3 length equals 17 residues. The germline gives CDR1 KGHDR, CDR2 SFDVKD. CDR3 nucleotide sequence: TGTGCCACTAGGGGACTAGCGGGGGGGATACACTACAATGAGCAGTTCTTC. This codes for CATRGLAGGIHYNEQFF.

The chain employs TRBV14 and TRBJ1-2; no clear D gene. The CDR3 runs to 13 residues. Germline CDR1 and CDR2: SGHDN and FVKESK. V shed 0 bases and J shed 4 bases, with 6 bases lying between them. CDR3 protein: CASSQETFYGYTF. The CDR3 nucleotides read TGTGCCAGCAGCCAAGAGACATTCTATGGCTACACCTTC.

The CDR3 spells CTSSQEGTAGFPTHEGTEAFF. The CDR3 nucleotides are TGCACCAGCAGCCAAGAGGGGACAGCGGGTTTCCCCACCCATGAGGGCACTGAAGCTTTCTTT. The rearrangement joins TRBV1 to TRBJ1-1; the table names TRBD1, a call not compared with the DNA. TRBV1 is classified as a pseudogene. The CDR3 is 21 amino acids.

The rearrangement uses TRBV24-1 and TRBJ2-3, with D hard to call. Trimming pared 3 bases from V and 8 bases from J, leaving 5 bases between. The germline V gene encodes CDR1 KGHDR and CDR2 SFDVKD. This CDR3 has 11 residues. CDR3 coding DNA: TGTGCCACCAGTGATCGCGGTACGCAGTATTTT. This codes for CATSDRGTQYF.

This chain connects TRBV12-3 or TRBV12-4 to TRBJ1-5; the match to TRBD1 covers 7 bases. The CDR3 covers 12 residues. V was pared by 5 bases and J by 7 bases, with 2 bases of the junction left unmatched. The CDR3 nucleotides are TGTGCCAGCAGTCCGGGACAGCAGCCCCAGCATTTT. Its protein product is CASSPGQQPQHF.

The chain links TRBV19 to TRBJ2-3, with 8 bases aligning to TRBD1. V was pared by 8 bases and J by 2 bases, with 6 bases of the junction left unmatched. The CDR3 loop spans 14 amino acids. Germline CDR1 LNHDA, CDR2 SQIVND (reference sequence). In DNA form, the CDR3 reads TGTGCCAGTGAGGACAGGGCGCACACAGATACGCAGTATTTT. Amino acid sequence: CASEDRAHTDTQYF.

The chain couples TRBV2 to TRBJ2-5; 9 bases are shared with TRBD1. The CDR3 is 13 residues long. Germline CDR1 is SNHLY and CDR2 is FYNNEI. The V gene end was trimmed by 7 bases and the J gene end by 5 bases; junction bases not matched to a gene: 5. The CDR3, as DNA: TGTGCCAGCACTACAGGGGGCAGGGAGACCCAGTACTTC. Its translation is CASTTGGRETQYF.

V usage is TRBV25-1 and J usage is TRBJ2-1, with D tentatively TRBD1 (5 bases). This CDR3 contains 14 residues. Germline loops: CDR1 MGHDK, CDR2 SYGVNS. V was shortened by 2 bases and J by 3 bases, with 8 bases between the two germline ends. The CDR3 loop reads CASSETTVYNEQFF. In DNA, the CDR3 is TGTGCCAGCAGTGAAACGACAGTCTACAATGAGCAGTTCTTC.

The chain joins TRBV7-6 to TRBJ2-1, with TRBD2 identical over 8 bases. The germline CDR1 and CDR2 sequences are SGHVS and FNYEAQ. This CDR3 contains 15 residues. J was trimmed by 2 bases and V by 2 bases; bases with no gene match: 2. The CDR3 spells CASSLQAGAYNEQFF. In DNA form, the CDR3 reads TGTGCCAGCAGCTTACAAGCGGGGGCCTACAATGAGCAGTTCTTC.

The chain recombines TRBV6-5 with TRBJ2-1; 9 nucleotides align to TRBD2. Germline-derived CDR1 and CDR2 are MNHEY and SVGAGI. The CDR3 spans 14 residues. After removal of 10 bases from V and 6 bases from J, the junction contained 10 bases not matched to a gene. The CDR3 DNA sequence: TGTGCCACCCAAGGGCGGGGGGGCCCCAATGAGCAGTTCTTC. The encoded protein is CATQGRGGPNEQFF.

This clone is a singleton in its sample. CDR3 sequence: CASSHRGLVETQYF. CDR3 coding DNA: TGTGCCAGCAGCCACAGGGGGCTTGTTGAGACCCAGTACTTC. The chain has TRBV7-9 and TRBJ2-5, with 9 bases that match TRBD1. This CDR3 region has 14 residues. CDR1 SEHNR and CDR2 FQNEAQ come from the germline V gene (reference sequence). V was clipped by 5 bases and J by 5 bases; unmatched bases: 6.

The sample holds a few counts of this clone. V is TRBV7-9 and J is TRBJ1-4, with TRBD1 identical over 10 bases. Germline trimming cut 3 bases from V and 8 bases from J; bases unmatched to any gene: 6. Per germline, CDR1 SEHNR and CDR2 FQNEAQ (reference sequence). This CDR3 spans 15 amino acids. The CDR3 loop is CASSLGQGNLEKLFF. The DNA of the CDR3 is TGTGCCAGCAGCTTGGGACAGGGGAATTTAGAAAAACTGTTTTTT.

The chain recombines TRBV6-2 or TRBV6-3 with TRBJ2-2; tentative D call: TRBD1 (5 bases). The germline V and J ends were trimmed by 6 bases and 1 base, with 9 bases remaining between them. The CDR3 covers 14 residues. Germline CDR1 MNHEY, CDR2 SVGEGT. Written as DNA, the CDR3 is TGTGCCAGCAGCCAGACAGTGAACACCGGGGAGCTGTTTTTT. Encoded protein: CASSQTVNTGELFF.

J is TRBJ1-5 and V is TRBV19; 8 bases match TRBD1. The CDR3 runs to 13 residues. CDR1 LNHDA and CDR2 SQIVND come from the germline V gene (reference sequence). J lost 3 bases, V lost 10 bases, and 5 bases had no gene match. DNA of the CDR3: TGTGCCACCGCGGACAGGGACAATCAGCCCCAGCATTTT. Amino acids: CATADRDNQPQHF.

This clone was recorded only once. The chain is built from TRBV10-3 and TRBJ1-2, with D perhaps TRBD1 (5 bases). The V gene's germline CDR1 is ENHRY and CDR2 SYGVKD. The CDR3 consists of 13 residues. Trimming took 11 bases from V and 2 from J, leaving 15 bases between them. The CDR3 spells CAAQGEVNYGYTF. CDR3 coding DNA: TGTGCCGCTCAGGGTGAGGTAAACTATGGCTACACCTTC.

The gene calls are TRBV2 and TRBJ2-7, with D tentatively TRBD2 (6 bases). The ends were cut back, 1 base at V and 3 bases at J, with 13 bases in the middle. Germline V CDR1 and CDR2: SNHLY, FYNNEI. CDR3 size: 15 residues. CDR3 loop: CASSEGGTSGYEQYF. The CDR3 DNA reads TGTGCCAGCAGTGAAGGCGGGACTTCAGGCTACGAGCAGTACTTC.

The gene calls are TRBV19 and TRBJ1-4; D is uncertain. The CDR3 is 14 residues long. Trimming took off 6 bases at V and 0 bases at J, with 8 bases between the two ends. CDR1 and CDR2 (germline): LNHDA, SQIVND (reference sequence). CDR3 nucleotides: TGTGCCAGTAGCGCGGTTTCAACTAATGAAAAACTGTTTTTT. Residues: CASSAVSTNEKLFF.